Detailed here is one TCR beta chain. This clone turned up a few times. It lacks a known antigen. Base qualities are missing; no much larger clone stands one base away. The germline V and J ends show losses of 0 bases and 13 bases respectively, and no gene match explains 14 bases of the junction. Spanning cysteine to phenylalanine, the CDR3 consists of 17 amino acids. CDR3 DNA is the only sequence kept; it has 51 bases, read in frame from the first base. CDR1 and CDR2 are drawn from the germline V gene: MGHRA, YSYEKL. The trial excluded patients who had a history of autoimmune disease or who were on systemic immunosuppression. In every dose cohort, peripheral blood was drawn for TCR sequencing at baseline, cycle 4 day 1, and cycle 7 day 1. Samples came from an open-label, multicenter, first-in-human phase I dose-escalation trial of ivuxolimab. The trial enrolled adults with locally advanced or metastatic head and neck squamous cell, hepatocellular, melanoma or renal cell carcinoma. CD4+ and CD8+ T cells were sorted separately from peripheral blood before TCR sequencing.

This sample was included in a study of OX40 agonist ivuxolimab in advanced cancers. A note on the overall study: Ivuxolimab was an agonistic, fully human IgG2 monoclonal antibody directed against OX40 (CD134), a costimulatory receptor. The point of sequencing TCRbeta in the periphery was to test whether ivuxolimab changed TCR sequence diversity and drove clonal T-cell expansion. Prior anti-PD-1, anti-PD-L1 or anti-CTLA-4 therapy was permitted, and checkpoint inhibitors had been received by under 50% of dose-escalation patients. The monotherapy dose-escalation portion (N of about 57 patients) of the phase I ivuxolimab trial is reported in the paper. Partial responses were achieved by three dose-escalation patients, of whom one had hepatocellular carcinoma and two had cutaneous melanoma. Intravenous ivuxolimab was administered to patients every 2 weeks at six dose levels: 0.01, 0.1, 0.3, 1.5, 3 and 10 mg/kg. Of the roughly 53 patients in dose escalation, around 20 had hepatocellular carcinoma, about 15 had melanoma, 9 had renal cell carcinoma and 9 had head and neck cancer. In the dose-escalation cohort, 82.7% of patients were male, and the mean age was 60 years with a range of about 20 to 80. The paper's findings and limits, for the study overall: In the 0.1-3.0 mg/kg groups, partial responders were among the patients with the lowest normalized peripheral clonal expansion, particularly in CD8+ T cells. Low levels of normalized T-cell clonal expansion were also seen in some nonresponding patients. At doses from 0.1 to 3.0 mg/kg, clonal expansion was seen in both CD4+ and CD8+ blood T cells between baseline and week 6. After ivuxolimab, CD8+ T cells had more expanded clones than CD4+ T cells on average. The antigen specificity of the peripheral T cells that underwent clonal expansion was not determined.

To sequence the TCRbeta CDR3 region, genomic DNA was isolated from the sorted cells. The immunoSEQ Assay was used to sequence the TCRbeta CDR3 regions. TCRdb provides this immuneACCESS table in a form limited to in-frame rearrangements. Some clones are lacking; in checked studies, under half of them reflect an unresolved V gene, and why the rest are absent is not known. The sample table lists roughly 62,000 clones, 70% to 85% of them with a count of one. The ten largest clonotypes hold 2.4% of the sample. This receptor was identified in an adult with an advanced solid tumor such as melanoma, head and neck, liver or kidney cancer. The chain couples TRBV4-1 to TRBJ1-6, with 8 middle bases fitting TRBD1. This sample comprised CD4+ or CD8+ T cells sorted from blood, obtained in a trial of the OX40 agonist ivuxolimab. The CDR3: CASSQDKVGQGEAPLHF. The nucleotides are TGCGCCAGCAGCCAAGATAAAGTCGGACAGGGAGAAGCTCCCCTCCACTTT.